These 17 T cell receptor beta chains share one sample of origin, sequenced in a study of response to subunit inactivated influenza vaccine. TCRdb passed the RT-PCR reads through MiXCR, listing each CDR3 protein once. Among 300,000 to 350,000 distinct CDR3 sequences listed, 21% were seen once. Source: PBMCs from blood, taken approximately 20 months after vaccination. The source is a man aged 50 to 69 who received an inactivated influenza vaccine.

This chain links TRBV7-2 with TRBJ1-3, with no clear D. The CDR3 runs to 16 residues. The V and J ends lost 9 bases and 0 bases respectively, with 18 bases between them. The V gene's germline CDR1 is SGHTA and CDR2 FQGNSA. The CDR3 DNA follows: TGTGCCAGTGTACGAACCCCTAAAACCTCTGGAAACACCATATATTTT. This sequence encodes CASVRTPKTSGNTIYF.

The CDR3 reads CASSYRHANTGELFF. CDR3 DNA sequence: TGTGCCAGCAGCTACCGACACGCGAACACCGGGGAGCTGTTTTTT. This chain uses TRBV12-3 or TRBV12-4 with TRBJ2-2, with unresolved D. V was trimmed by 6 bases and J by 0 bases, leaving 11 bases between them. The CDR3 has 15 amino acids.

There are a few counts of this clonotype. The chain is built from TRBV29-1 and TRBJ1-1, with TRBD1 as a possible D gene (5 bases). The germline V gene has CDR1 SQVTM and CDR2 ANQGSEA. With 0 bases removed from V and 10 bases from J, the gap between germline ends came to 15 bases. This CDR3 region has 13 residues. This CDR3 reads CSVEDLRGWTAFF. The CDR3 DNA sequence: TGCAGCGTTGAAGATCTGAGGGGCTGGACAGCTTTCTTT.

This clonotype has only a few counts. The V call is TRBV28, the J call TRBJ2-1; no definite D call. The CDR3 runs 13 residues. Between the trimmed V and J ends, which lost 2 bases and 4 bases, there was a span of 6 bases. Germline loops: CDR1 MDHEN, CDR2 SYDVKM. This CDR3 reads CASSLAHYNEQFF. In DNA, the CDR3 is TGTGCCAGCAGTTTAGCCCATTACAATGAGCAGTTCTTC.

This chain uses TRBV14 with TRBJ1-1; 8 nucleotides align to TRBD1. V lost 4 bases, J lost 7 bases, and 8 bases stayed unmatched. Germline loops: CDR1 SGHDN, CDR2 FVKESK. The CDR3 length is 14 residues. In nucleotides, the CDR3 is TGTGCCAGCAGCCGCTGGACAGGGCGGGGTGAAGCTTTCTTT. Translation gives CASSRWTGRGEAFF.

Only one count was recorded for this clonotype. The chain recombines TRBV7-3 with TRBJ2-5; possible D gene TRBD2, 5 bases. V gave up 0 bases and J gave up 4 bases, with 12 bases separating them. Germline V gene lookup returns CDR1 SGHTA and CDR2 FQGTGA. CDR3 size: 15 residues. The CDR3 bases are TGTGCCAGCAGCTTAACGGGAGCGGCGCTAGAGACCCAGTACTTC. It encodes CASSLTGAALETQYF.

The table lists this clonotype with a count of one. The CDR3 bases are TGTGCCAGCAGTTTTACGGGGAGTAGCACAGATACGCAGTATTTT. Its translation: CASSFTGSSTDTQYF. This chain uses TRBV12-3 or TRBV12-4 with TRBJ2-3; D perhaps matches TRBD2 (5 bases). V dropped 3 bases and J dropped 0 bases, with 10 bases sitting between them. The CDR3 extends over 15 amino acids.

This clonotype has only a few counts. The rearrangement uses TRBV6-1 and TRBJ1-5; TRBD1 agrees at 8 bases. The germline V gene encodes CDR1 MNHNS and CDR2 SASEGT. This CDR3 is 16 amino acids long. J gave up 5 bases and V 6 bases, and 12 bases lay outside the gene matches. DNA of the CDR3: TGTGCCAGCAGCCCATTTTCACAGGGGGGTCATCAGCCCCAGCATTTT. It codes for CASSPFSQGGHQPQHF.

CDR3 DNA: TGTGCCAGCAGTCGTCCCGGGACAGGGGTTACTGAAGCTTTCTTT. Its translation: CASSRPGTGVTEAFF. The chain couples TRBV6-2 or TRBV6-3 to TRBJ1-1, with TRBD1 matching 10 bases. This CDR3 comprises 15 residues. Germline V gives CDR1 MNHEY, CDR2 SVGEGT. Unmatched junction bases numbered 8, after V lost 5 bases and J lost 5 bases.

V usage is TRBV18 and J usage is TRBJ2-7, with TRBD1 identical over 7 bases. This CDR3 is built from 14 residues. CDR1 is KGHSH, CDR2 LQKENI, per germline. The J segment lost 5 bases and the V segment lost 2 bases, leaving 6 bases of the junction unmatched. This CDR3 reads CASSPTGTVNEQYF. The CDR3 DNA sequence: TGTGCCAGCTCACCAACCGGGACAGTTAACGAGCAGTACTTC.

This rearrangement joins TRBV25-1 to TRBJ1-4; D uncertain. Trimming took off 3 bases at V and 6 bases at J, with 14 bases between the two ends. This CDR3 comprises 15 residues. Per the germline V gene, CDR1 is MGHDK and CDR2 is SYGVNS. CDR3 sequence (DNA): TGTGCCAGCAGTGACCTGCGCTTTACCGATGAAAAACTGTTTTTT. Translated, it gives CASSDLRFTDEKLFF.

This clonotype occurred a few times. The chain is built from TRBV7-9 and TRBJ1-6, with D unresolved. Germline V lookup: CDR1 SEHNR, CDR2 FQNEAQ (reference sequence). The CDR3 runs 15 residues. V dropped 4 bases and J dropped 9 bases, with 16 bases sitting between them. The CDR3: CASSSELGISSPLHF. The CDR3, as DNA: TGTGCCAGCAGCTCTGAGTTAGGAATTAGTTCACCCCTCCACTTT.

This rearrangement joins TRBV12-3 or TRBV12-4 to TRBJ1-6; D is perhaps TRBD1 (5 bases). The CDR3 spans 14 residues. V was pared by 6 bases and J by 6 bases, with 12 bases between. CDR3 residues: CASRSDTSNSPLHF. The CDR3 region has the DNA TGTGCCAGCAGATCGGACACCAGTAATTCACCCCTCCACTTT.

This clonotype has at least ten counts. This chain joins TRBV6-5 and TRBJ1-3; TRBD1 agrees at 9 bases. In germline, CDR1 is MNHEY, CDR2 SVGAGI. Trimming removed 0 bases from V and 2 bases from J; junction bases left unmatched: 8. CDR3 length equals 18 residues. The CDR3 DNA follows: TGTGCCAGCAGTTACTCTCCGGGACAGGGAATAGCTGGAAACACCATATATTTT. Protein product: CASSYSPGQGIAGNTIYF.

This clonotype was observed a handful of times. This chain uses TRBV18 with TRBJ1-5; 7 nucleotides align to TRBD1. Unmatched junction bases numbered 6, after V lost 4 bases and J lost 3 bases. Germline CDR1 reads KGHSH; CDR2 reads LQKENI. The CDR3 runs 15 residues. The CDR3 nucleotides are TGTGCCAGCTCACAATCAGGGGGTTTCAATCAGCCCCAGCATTTT. Translating gives CASSQSGGFNQPQHF.

This clonotype appeared a few times. The rearrangement joins TRBV24-1 to TRBJ1-5; D is possibly TRBD1 (5 bases). V lost 9 bases and J 7 bases, leaving 15 bases between the germline ends. The CDR3 spans 13 residues. The germline V gene encodes CDR1 KGHDR and CDR2 SFDVKD. The CDR3 sequence is CATRQGPRQPQHF. The CDR3 DNA sequence: TGTGCCACCCGGCAGGGACCAAGACAGCCCCAGCATTTT.

The chain has TRBV29-1 and TRBJ2-7; D gene unclear. Germline loops: CDR1 SQVTM, CDR2 ANQGSEA. V was pared by 5 bases and J by 0 bases, with 11 bases between. The CDR3 extends over 13 amino acids. CDR3 coding DNA: TGCAGCGTTCGGGTCAGAAACTCCTACGAGCAGTACTTC. It yields the protein CSVRVRNSYEQYF.